The following is a T cell receptor beta chain sequence with its context. No antigen is known for it. Within one base of it there is no much larger clone, and no base qualities were kept. This specimen belongs to a study of blood T cell repertoires in COVID-19 (dated by TCRdb to 2020 to 2022). With respect to the entire study: Samples covering the acute and convalescent phases of COVID-19 were provided by collaborators in the United States, Italy and Spain. The prospective study material was composed of cDNA or gDNA derived from T cells, B-cell-depleted T cells, or PBMCs. The dataset comprised deeply sampled blood TCRbeta repertoires from subjects exposed to, actively infected with, or recovered from COVID-19. A freely available public database, intended as a resource for researchers studying the immune response to SARS-CoV-2, is where the repertoires were released. The samples were drawn from the first 160 participants of the ongoing ImmuneRACE study and from 950 to 1,500 subjects provided by 6 global collaborators. The sample metadata nearly always contained a de-identified subject ID, COVID-19 status, age in years and sex. Where available, HLA class I and class II types were obtained from metadata supplied by the sample provider rather than from assay-based typing. The paper as a whole reports these results and caveats: How much clinical and demographic metadata was included differed by source and by participant, and the metadata was provided uncurated.

In Seattle, one collaborating source enrolled patients while the infection was active and tracked those patients longitudinally over the course of disease. Whole blood was collected in K2EDTA tubes by collaborating institutions according to the institutions' own protocols. For TCRbeta analysis, collaborator samples were shipped as frozen whole blood, as isolated PBMCs, or as DNA extracted from either sample type. Counted from cysteine to phenylalanine, this CDR3 has 13 amino acids. Of the read, only the CDR3 DNA is kept; its 39 bases are in frame from base 1. V lost 6 bases and J lost 6 bases; the stretch between them is 14 bases long. CDR1 and CDR2 are read off the germline V gene as MNHEY and SVGAGI. TCRbeta CDR3 regions were amplified from genomic DNA by means of the immunoSEQ Assay, a bias-controlled multiplex PCR. The original pipeline was this. The number of nucleated cells in each sample was estimated from the amplification of reference gene primers within the assay. To quantify the absolute abundance of each unique TCRbeta CDR3 rearrangement, sequence reads were collapsed and filtered. For each sample, productive Simpson clonality was calculated as the square root of Simpson's diversity index over productive rearrangements. TCRdb re-hosts the immuneACCESS table, in-frame sequences only. Its copies lack some clones; in the studies checked, an unresolved V gene accounts for under half of them, and the cause for the rest is not known. V and J calls and clone size are copied from that table; D and trimming were computed from the DNA. The sample profile shows some 220,000 clones; around 90% of them were found once. The ten largest clones add up to more than 0.8% of the sample.

The sequenced sample was peripheral blood. The TCR sequence derives from a man aged 25-40 years with COVID-19, enrolled during active disease. The rearranged chain carries TRBV6-5 and TRBJ1-1; no D gene can be assigned with confidence. The CDR3 amino acid sequence is: CASSDAVGAEAFF. Read as DNA, the sequence is TGTGCCAGCAGCGATGCGGTAGGCGCTGAAGCTTTCTTT.